This T cell receptor beta chain was sequenced for a study of T cells in Graves' hyperthyroidism and ophthalmopathy. Study-wide context: At the time of initial diagnosis and before any treatment, peripheral blood was collected.

This clonotype has ten or more counts. The antigen is unknown. This CDR3 region has 15 residues. Germline CDR1 is MNHNS and CDR2 is SASEGT. Trimming removed 3 bases at V and 7 bases at J, with 15 bases between. General study points: Ophthalmopathy cases were set apart from stable hyperthyroidism by a 13 V-J model. Among clonotypes expanded in thyroid above 0.001, most were also found in blood.

Ophthalmopathy patients all had a Clinical Activity Score of at least 3, a NOSPECS grade of at least 4 and disease under 3 months old. RNA transcripts provided the source from which TCR beta CDR3 regions were amplified. Researchers ran a first-round RT-PCR on the TCR CDR3 using the HTBI primer set. TCRdb independently ran MiXCR on the multiplex PCR reads; one entry per CDR3 protein. The data contain more than 300,000 distinct CDR3 sequences, about 15% of them singletons. The V call is TRBV6-1, the J call TRBJ2-2; no clear D gene. Sequenced input: blood. This TCR came from a woman in her 30s with Graves' ophthalmopathy. CDR3 DNA sequence: TGTGCCAGCAGTGAGACGATCCAGGTTCGCGGGGAGCTGTTTTTT. Protein product: CASSETIQVRGELFF.